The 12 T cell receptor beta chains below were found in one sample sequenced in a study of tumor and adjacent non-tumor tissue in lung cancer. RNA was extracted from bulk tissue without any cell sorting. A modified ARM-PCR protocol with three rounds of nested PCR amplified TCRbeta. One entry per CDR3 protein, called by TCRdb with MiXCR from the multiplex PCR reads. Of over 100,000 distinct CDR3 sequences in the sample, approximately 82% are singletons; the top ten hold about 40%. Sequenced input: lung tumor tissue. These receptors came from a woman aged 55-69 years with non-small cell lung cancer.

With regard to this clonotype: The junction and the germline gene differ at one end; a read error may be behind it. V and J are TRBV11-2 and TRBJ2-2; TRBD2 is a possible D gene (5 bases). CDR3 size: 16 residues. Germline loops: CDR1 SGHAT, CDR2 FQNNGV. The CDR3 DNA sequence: TGTGCCAGCAGCTTAGTTCCAGGCACGAACACCTGGGAGATGTTTTTT. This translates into CASSLVPGTNTWEMFF.

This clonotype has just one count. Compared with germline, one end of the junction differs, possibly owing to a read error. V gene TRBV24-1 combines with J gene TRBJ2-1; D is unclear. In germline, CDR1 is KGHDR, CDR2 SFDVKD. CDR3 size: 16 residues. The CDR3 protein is CTTSDHQLLGGNEQFF. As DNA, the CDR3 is TGTACCACCAGTGATCACCAACTTTTGGGCGGCAATGAGCAGTTCTTC.

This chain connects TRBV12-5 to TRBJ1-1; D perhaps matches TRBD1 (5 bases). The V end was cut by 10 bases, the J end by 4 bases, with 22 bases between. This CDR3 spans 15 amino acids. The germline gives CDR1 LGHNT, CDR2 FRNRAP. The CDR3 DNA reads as TGTGCTAAAGCCACAGGAATAAATGGGGTCACTGAAGCTTTCTTT. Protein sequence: CAKATGINGVTEAFF.

CDR3 protein: CASTWKKSTDTQYF. The CDR3 DNA sequence: TGCGCCAGCACCTGGAAAAAGAGCACAGATACGCAGTATTTT. The V and J genes are TRBV5-1 and TRBJ2-3; D call uncertain. V lost 6 bases and J lost 0, with 11 bases in between. CDR3 length equals 14 residues. Germline V gene lookup returns CDR1 SGHRS and CDR2 YFSETQ.

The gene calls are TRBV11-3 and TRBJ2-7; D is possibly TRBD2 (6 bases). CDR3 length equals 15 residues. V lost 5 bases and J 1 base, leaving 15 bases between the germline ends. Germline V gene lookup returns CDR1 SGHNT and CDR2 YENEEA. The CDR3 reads CASSPVGGESYEQYF. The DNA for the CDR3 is TGTGCCAGCAGCCCTGTGGGGGGTGAGTCCTACGAGCAGTACTTC.

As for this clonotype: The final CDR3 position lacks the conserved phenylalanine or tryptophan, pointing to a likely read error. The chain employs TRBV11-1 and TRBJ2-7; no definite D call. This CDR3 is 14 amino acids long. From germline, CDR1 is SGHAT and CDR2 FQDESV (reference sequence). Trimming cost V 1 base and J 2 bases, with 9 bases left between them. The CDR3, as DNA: TGTGCCAGCAGCTTAGTGAGTATAGCCTACGAGCAGTACTTG. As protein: CASSLVSIAYEQYL.

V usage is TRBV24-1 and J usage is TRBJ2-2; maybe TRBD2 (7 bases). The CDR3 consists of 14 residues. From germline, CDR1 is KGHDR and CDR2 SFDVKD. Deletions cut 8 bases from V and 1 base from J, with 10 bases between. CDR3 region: CATTGGQNTGELFF. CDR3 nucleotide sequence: TGTGCCACCACCGGGGGGCAGAACACCGGGGAGCTGTTTTTT.

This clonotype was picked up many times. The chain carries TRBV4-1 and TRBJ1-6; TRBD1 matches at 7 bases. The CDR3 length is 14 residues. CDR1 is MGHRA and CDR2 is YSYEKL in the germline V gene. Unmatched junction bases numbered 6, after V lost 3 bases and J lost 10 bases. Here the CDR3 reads CASSHTGTESPLHF. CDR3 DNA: TGCGCCAGCAGCCATACCGGGACAGAATCACCCCTCCACTTT.

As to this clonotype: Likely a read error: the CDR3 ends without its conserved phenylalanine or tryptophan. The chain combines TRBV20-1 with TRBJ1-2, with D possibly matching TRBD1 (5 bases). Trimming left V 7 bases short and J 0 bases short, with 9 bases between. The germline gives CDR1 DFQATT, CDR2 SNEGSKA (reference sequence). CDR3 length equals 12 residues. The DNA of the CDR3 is TGCAGTGTCGGGGCACCTAACTATGGCTACACCTCC. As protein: CSVGAPNYGYTS.

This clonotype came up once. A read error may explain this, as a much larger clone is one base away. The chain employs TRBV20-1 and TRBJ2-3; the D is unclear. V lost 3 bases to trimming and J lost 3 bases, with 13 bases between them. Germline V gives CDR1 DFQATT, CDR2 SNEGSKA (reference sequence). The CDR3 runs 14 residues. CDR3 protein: CSARTQRATDTQYF. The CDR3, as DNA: TGCAGTGCTAGGACTCAAAGGGCGACAGATACGCAGTATTTT.

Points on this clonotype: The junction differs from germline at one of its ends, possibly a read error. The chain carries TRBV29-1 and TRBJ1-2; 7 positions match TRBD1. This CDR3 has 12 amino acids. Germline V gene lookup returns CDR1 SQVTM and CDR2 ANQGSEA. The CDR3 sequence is CSGRQGDYAYTF. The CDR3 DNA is TGCAGCGGCCGACAGGGAGACTATGCCTACACCTTC. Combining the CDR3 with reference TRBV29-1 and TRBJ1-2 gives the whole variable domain SAVISQKPSRDICQRGTSLTIQCQVDSQVTMMFWYRQQPGQSLTLIATANQGSEATYESGFVIDKFPISRPNLTFSTLTVSNMSPEDSSIYLCSGRQGDYAYTFGSGTRLTVV.

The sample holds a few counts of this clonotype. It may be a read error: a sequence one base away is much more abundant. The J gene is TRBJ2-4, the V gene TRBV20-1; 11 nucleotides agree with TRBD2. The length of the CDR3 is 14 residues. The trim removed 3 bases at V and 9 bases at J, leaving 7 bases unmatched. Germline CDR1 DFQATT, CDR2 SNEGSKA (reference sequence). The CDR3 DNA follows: TGCAGTGCTAGTGATAGCGGGGGGGCGACCATTCAGTACTTC. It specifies CSASDSGGATIQYF.